This T cell receptor (beta chain) was sequenced during a study of cytomegalovirus exposure and HLA in healthy donors. Study context: Around 78 million unique TCR sequences came from HLA-typed donors in an early release.

PCR amplification relied on 60 Vbeta primers (plus 13 Jbeta primers). Authors' data handling: An analysis that came later counted approximately 76 million unique TCR beta chains, 10 million to 12 million shared. This table comes from immunoSEQ multiplex PCR, and its TCRdb copy is limited to in-frame clones, with some not included. The DNA was the basis for D and trimming; V, J and clone size are from that table. In the table there are some 130,000 clones, more than 80% of which are singletons. This clone has more than one count but fewer than ten. Its specificity is not known. Additional DNA sequences in this sample encode the identical CDR3. V gave up 3 bases and J gave up 0 bases; unmatched junction bases: 4. The germline V gene has CDR1 SGHRS and CDR2 YFSETQ. The CDR3 covers 16 residues. The study's findings and limits: Later analysis showed TCR association rates varying by HLA locus, highest for DRB1 and lowest for HLA-C.

The chain is built from TRBV5-1 and TRBJ2-3; 10 bases match TRBD2. The TCR comes from a woman aged 40 to 50 in good health and CMV-seropositive. Material for sequencing was PBMCs. The CDR3 reads CASSSGLAASTDTQYF. Here the CDR3 DNA reads TGCGCCAGCAGCTCAGGACTAGCGGCTAGCACAGATACGCAGTATTTT.